The sequence of this T cell receptor beta chain was determined in a study of blood T cell repertoires in COVID-19. On the study more broadly: The samples span acute and convalescent COVID-19 from the United States, Italy and Spain. From T cells, B-cell-depleted T cells, or PBMCs came the material, which was cDNA or gDNA.

Original handling: Reference gene primer amplification gave nucleated cell count estimates. TCRdb's copy holds only in-frame clones and misses some; the assay was immunoSEQ multiplex PCR. V, J and clone size are those of that table, while D and trimming were read from the DNA. The sample has about 220,000 clones, 82% seen once. It was during active infection that Seattle patients were enrolled and then longitudinally followed. Trimming removed 2 bases from V and 5 bases from J; junction bases left unmatched: 8. The CDR3 consists of 16 residues. Sequenced sample: peripheral blood. The chain recombines TRBV5-7 with TRBJ2-7, with 12 bases fitting TRBD2. TRBV5-7 is an ORF, and what it does is uncertain. The clonotype comes from a woman aged 70 to 79 with COVID-19, enrolled during active disease. The CDR3 sequence is CASSLNPGLAGNEQYF. In nucleotides, the CDR3 is TGTGCCAGCAGCTTAAATCCGGGACTAGCGGGTAACGAGCAGTACTTC.